This T cell receptor beta chain was sequenced during a study of CD39 and CD103 CD8 tumor-infiltrating T cells listed by TCRdb under 2018. Context from the whole study: The repertoire comparisons shown came from four patients: one with an HPV-positive HNSCC, one with an HPV-negative HNSCC, one with ovarian cancer and one with melanoma. Deep sequencing of TCRbeta CDR3 was used to compare the repertoires of CD8 TIL subsets, defined by CD103 and CD39, with those of peripheral memory CD8 T cells. General conclusions and limits of the study: Clonotypes from DN TILs largely overlapped with peripheral memory CD8 repertoires, while clonotypes from DP TILs were only rarely found in blood or uninvolved lymph node. DP CD8 TILs appeared more oligoclonal than DN and SP CD8 TILs and blood memory CD8 T cells, with top 30 clonotypes covering roughly 50-90%.

Patients were not receiving therapy at sample collection, though earlier treatments ranged from chemotherapy, radiotherapy, surgery and immunotherapy to none. After thawing, cells were enriched for T lymphocytes using a negative-selection kit, and EpCAM beads were added for tumor-infiltrating lymphocytes. Memory CD8 T cells were sorted as CD8+CD4-CD45RA- cells irrespective of CCR7 expression. Peripheral blood mononuclear cells were obtained using a Ficoll-Paque PLUS gradient and were cryopreserved prior to analysis. On a FACSAria II, each population was sorted to roughly 99% purity, and the resulting cell pellets were frozen for TCR sequencing with no culture step. About this clone itself: Its recognized antigen is unknown. Base quality data are lacking; no much larger clone is found one base away.

V is cut by 3 bases and J by 4 bases, and the space between the germline ends is 9 bases. Taken from the germline V gene (reference sequence), the CDR1 and CDR2 loops are LNHDA and SQIVND. The CDR3 runs 13 residues from the cysteine to the phenylalanine. The CDR3 DNA has 39 bases and is translated from base 1. For each subset, between roughly 10,000 and 100,000 sorted cells were used for genomic DNA extraction with the DNeasy Blood and Tissue Kit. The immunoSEQ service sequenced and mapped the TCRbeta V-J or V-D-J regions, with each sample reaching coverage above 8.5x. Turning to the authors' computational methods: Analysis was limited to productive rearrangements exported from the immunoSEQ Analyzer platform, and clonality was evaluated on the 500 most abundant clones. To quantify how much repertoires overlapped between populations, both the Morisita-Horn similarity index and the Jaccard index were used. Morisita-Horn similarity between CD8 T-cell subset TCR repertoires was measured in six cancer patients. TCRdb's version of the immuneACCESS table is confined to in-frame rearrangements and falls short of the full clone set. An unresolved V gene accounts for under half of the shortfall where checked; the remainder is of unknown origin. V, J and clone size derive from that table, while D and trimming were established from the DNA sequence. Within this sample are around 8,100 clones, with around 66% of them counted one time only. The ten largest clones take up about three fifths of the sample.

The origin of this receptor is a human donor with head and neck squamous cell carcinoma. The V gene is TRBV19 and the J gene is TRBJ1-2; the D gene cannot be named for sure. Specimen: CD8+ T cells sorted from blood. In the paper's terms, the cell subset or site label means: total memory CD8 T cells (CD45RA-CCR7+/-) from blood or uninvolved lymph node. CDR3 protein: CASSIGRVYGYTF. The bases read TGTGCCAGTAGTATCGGCAGAGTCTATGGCTACACCTTC.